This T cell receptor (beta chain) came from a study of blood T cells in healthy people across ages. It was with a sample-barcoded 5' primer and a J-beta primer mix that a second PCR of roughly 7 to 12 cycles was run. Sequencing recovered at least 3 million CDR3-containing paired-end reads from each sample. TCRdb reprocessed the 5' RACE reads with MiXCR, giving one entry per CDR3 protein. The sample lists more than 900,000 distinct CDR3 sequences; about 25% were seen once. CDR1 is ENHRY and CDR2 is SYGVKD in the germline V gene. Trimming left V 2 bases short and J 6 bases short, with 20 bases between. The CDR3 sequence is 17 residues long. These sequences were also reported in another study, on T cells of mothers and their children. From that study: Once extracted, all RNA went into cDNA synthesis at approximately 1.6 ug per 15 ul.

The chain has TRBV10-3 and TRBJ2-1, with D tentatively TRBD2 (5 bases). The sample comprised blood. The clonotype comes from a girl aged 2 to 10 in good health. CDR3 residues: CAISEPGKTPKVNEQFF. The CDR3, as DNA: TGTGCCATCAGTGAGCCCGGGAAGACCCCCAAAGTCAATGAGCAGTTCTTC.